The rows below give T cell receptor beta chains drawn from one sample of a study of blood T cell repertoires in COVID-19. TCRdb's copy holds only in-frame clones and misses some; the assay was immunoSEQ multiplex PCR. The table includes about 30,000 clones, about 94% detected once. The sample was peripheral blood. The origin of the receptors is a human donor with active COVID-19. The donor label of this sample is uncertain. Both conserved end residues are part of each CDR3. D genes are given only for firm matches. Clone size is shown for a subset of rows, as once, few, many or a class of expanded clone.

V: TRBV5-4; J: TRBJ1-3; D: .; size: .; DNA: TGTGCCAGCAGCGCGGATCAGGGGTCAGGAAACACCATATATTTT; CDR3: CASSADQGSGNTIYF
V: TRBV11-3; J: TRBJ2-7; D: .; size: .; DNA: TGTGCCAGCAGCTTACGGCCGGGGAGCTCCTACGAGCAGTACTTC; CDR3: CASSLRPGSSYEQYF
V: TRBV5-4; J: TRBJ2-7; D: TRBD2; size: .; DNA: TGTGCCAGCAGCTTGTTAATAGCGGGAGTTCGGTACGAGCAGTACTTC; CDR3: CASSLLIAGVRYEQYF
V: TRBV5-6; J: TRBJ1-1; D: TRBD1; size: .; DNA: TGTGCCAGCAGCTTTGGGACAGGGGGACTTAACACTGAAGCTTTCTTT; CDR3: CASSFGTGGLNTEAFF
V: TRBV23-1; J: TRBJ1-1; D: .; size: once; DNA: TGCGCCAGCAGTCAACGGTTCTCAAGTGGTGAAGCTTTCTTT; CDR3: CASSQRFSSGEAFF
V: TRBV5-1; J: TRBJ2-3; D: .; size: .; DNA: TGCGCCAGCAGTAGTGGGGGCAGAATAGTCACAGATACGCAGTATTTT; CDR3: CASSSGGRIVTDTQYF
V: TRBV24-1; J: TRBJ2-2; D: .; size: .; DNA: TGTGCCACCAGTGATTTCTCGACAGGAAGGGGGCTGTTTTTT; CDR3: CATSDFSTGRGLFF
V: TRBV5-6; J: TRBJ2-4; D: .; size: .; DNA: TGTGCCAGCAGCTTGAGAACGCCCTACCTAGCCAAAAACATTCAGTACTTC; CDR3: CASSLRTPYLAKNIQYF
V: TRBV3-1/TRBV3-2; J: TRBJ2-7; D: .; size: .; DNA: TGTGCCAGCAGCATTCGGGGACTTGGAGTGGACTTC; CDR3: CASSIRGLGVDF
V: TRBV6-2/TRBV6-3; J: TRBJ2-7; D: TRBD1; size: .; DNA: TGTGCCAGCAGTTACAGATCCGGACAGGGTTTAGCCTACGAGCAGTACTTC; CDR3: CASSYRSGQGLAYEQYF
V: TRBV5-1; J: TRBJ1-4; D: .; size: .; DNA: TGCGCCAGCAGCGGCGGGGCATTGGGCGAAAAACTGTTTTTT; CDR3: CASSGGALGEKLFF
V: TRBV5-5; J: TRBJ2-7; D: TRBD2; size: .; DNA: TGTGCCAGCAGCGTGGGACTAGCGGGAGACGAGCAGTACTTC; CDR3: CASSVGLAGDEQYF
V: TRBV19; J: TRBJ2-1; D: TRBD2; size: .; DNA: TGTGCCAGTAGTATGAGCGGGACTAGCGGGATGAATGAGCAGTTCTTC; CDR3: CASSMSGTSGMNEQFF
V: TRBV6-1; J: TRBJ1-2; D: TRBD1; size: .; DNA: TGTGCCAGCAGTGATCAGGGGGTGAACTATGGCTACACCTTC; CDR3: CASSDQGVNYGYTF
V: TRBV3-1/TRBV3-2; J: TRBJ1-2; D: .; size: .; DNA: TGTGCCAGCAGCCCGTTGCGTCAGGGCCATGGCTACACCTTC; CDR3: CASSPLRQGHGYTF
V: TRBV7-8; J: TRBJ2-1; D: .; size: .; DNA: TGTGCCAGCAGCTTAGGGGGAGACGGCAATGAGCAGTTCTTC; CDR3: CASSLGGDGNEQFF
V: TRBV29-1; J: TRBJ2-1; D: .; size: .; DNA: TGCAGCGTTGCACAGTACTACAATGAGCAGTTCTTC; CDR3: CSVAQYYNEQFF
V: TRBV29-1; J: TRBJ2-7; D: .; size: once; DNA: TGCAGCGCCCACGTGGATAATCCGGGCGAGCAGTACTTC; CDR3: CSAHVDNPGEQYF
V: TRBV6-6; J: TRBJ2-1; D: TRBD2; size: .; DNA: TGTGCCAGCATCGTTAGCGGGAGCTCCTACAATGAGCAGTTCTTC; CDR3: CASIVSGSSYNEQFF
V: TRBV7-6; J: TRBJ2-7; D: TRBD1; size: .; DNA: TGTGCCAGCAGCCCCTGGACAGGGGGCCTAGGTGAGCAGTACTTC; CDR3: CASSPWTGGLGEQYF
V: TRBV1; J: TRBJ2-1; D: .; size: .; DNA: TGCACCAGCGTAACTCCCCGGGACTCCTCTTACAATGAGCAGTTCTTC; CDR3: CTSVTPRDSSYNEQFF
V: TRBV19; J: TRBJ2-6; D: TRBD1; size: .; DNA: TGTGCCAGTAGGGGGGACAGGTCCTACTCTGGGGCCAACGTCCTGACTTTC; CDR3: CASRGDRSYSGANVLTF
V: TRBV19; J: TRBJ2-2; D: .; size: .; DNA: TGTGCCAGTAGGGAGGGATGGGACACCGGGGAGCTGTTTTTT; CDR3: CASREGWDTGELFF
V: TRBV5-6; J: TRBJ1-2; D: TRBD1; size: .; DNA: TGTGCCAGCAGCAGCACACCGGGACAGCCTATTGGCTACACCTTC; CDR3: CASSSTPGQPIGYTF
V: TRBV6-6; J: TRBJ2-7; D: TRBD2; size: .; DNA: TGTGCCGTCGTGGGGCTAGCGGGAGATATCTCCTACGAGCAGTACTTC; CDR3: CAVVGLAGDISYEQYF
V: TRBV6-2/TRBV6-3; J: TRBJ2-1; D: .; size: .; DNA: TGTGCCAGCAGTTTGACAGAAACAAACTACAATGAGCAGTTCTTC; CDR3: CASSLTETNYNEQFF
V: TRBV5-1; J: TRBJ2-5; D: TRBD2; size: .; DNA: TGCGCCAGCAGCTCCAGGCGGGGGGCTAGCGGGATCCAAGAGACCCAGTACTTC; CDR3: CASSSRRGASGIQETQYF
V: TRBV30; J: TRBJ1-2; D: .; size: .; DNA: TGTGCCTGGAGTGTAGGGGGATTCTATGGCTACACCTTC; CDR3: CAWSVGGFYGYTF
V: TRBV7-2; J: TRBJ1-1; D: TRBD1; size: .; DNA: TGTGCCAGCAGCTTAGTACCCCTACAGGGGGCTGAAGCTTTCTTT; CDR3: CASSLVPLQGAEAFF
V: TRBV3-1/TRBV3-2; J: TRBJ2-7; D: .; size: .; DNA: TGTGCCAGCAGCCAAGGATTACAACACTACGAGCAGTACTTC; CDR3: CASSQGLQHYEQYF
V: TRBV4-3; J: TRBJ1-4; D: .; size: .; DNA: TGCGCCAGCAGCCAAAGGACAACATCAGAAAAACTGTTTTTT; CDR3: CASSQRTTSEKLFF
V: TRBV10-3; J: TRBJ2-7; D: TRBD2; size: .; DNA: TGTGCCATCAGTGACTGGGGTAGCGGGGTCTCCTACGAGCAGTACTTC; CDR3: CAISDWGSGVSYEQYF
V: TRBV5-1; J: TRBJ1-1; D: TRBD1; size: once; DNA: TGCGCCAGCAGCTTCACCCGACAGGGGTCCACTGAAGCTTTCTTT; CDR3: CASSFTRQGSTEAFF
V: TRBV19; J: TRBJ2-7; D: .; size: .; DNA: TGTGCCAGTAGTAGGGACATCTACGGCTCCTACGAGCAGTACTTC; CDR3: CASSRDIYGSYEQYF
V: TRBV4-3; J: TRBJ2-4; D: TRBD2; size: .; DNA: TGCGCCAGCAGCCCGCTAGCGGGGGAGGACATTCAGTACTTC; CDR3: CASSPLAGEDIQYF
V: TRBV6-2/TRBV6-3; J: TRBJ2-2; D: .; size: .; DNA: TGTGCCAGCAGTCGAGGTACCGGGGAGCTGTTTTTT; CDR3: CASSRGTGELFF
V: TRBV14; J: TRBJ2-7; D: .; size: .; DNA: TGTGCCAGGAAGACAGTTCCCTCCTACGAGCAGTACTTC; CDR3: CARKTVPSYEQYF
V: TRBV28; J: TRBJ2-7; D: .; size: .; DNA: TGTGCCACCCTCGAGGCCGGCTCCTACGAGCAGTACTTC; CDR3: CATLEAGSYEQYF
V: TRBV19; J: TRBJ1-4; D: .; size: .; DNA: TGTGCCAGTAGTATGGGTGACAGGTCGACTAATGAAAAACTGTTTTTT; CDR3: CASSMGDRSTNEKLFF
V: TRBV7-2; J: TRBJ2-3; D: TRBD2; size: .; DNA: TGTGCCAGCAGCTTAGCTCCGGGACTACGCACAGATACGCAGTATTTT; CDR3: CASSLAPGLRTDTQYF
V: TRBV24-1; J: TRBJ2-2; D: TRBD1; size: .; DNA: TGTGCCAGTATACGGGGACAGGGGACCGCCGGGGAGCTGTTTTTT; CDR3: CASIRGQGTAGELFF
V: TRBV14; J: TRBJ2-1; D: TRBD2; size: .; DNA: TGTGCCAGCAGCCAAGGTCGGCCTAGCGGGATTCAGCAGTTCTTC; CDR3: CASSQGRPSGIQQFF
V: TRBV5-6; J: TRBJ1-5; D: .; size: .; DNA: TGTGCCAGCAGCAGGAGGGGCCTGTGGAAAGGCAATCAGCCCCAGCATTTT; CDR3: CASSRRGLWKGNQPQHF
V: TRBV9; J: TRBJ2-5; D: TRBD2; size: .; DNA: TGTGCCAGTACTAGCGGGGGGGCGTTTGAGACCCAGTACTTC; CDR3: CASTSGGAFETQYF
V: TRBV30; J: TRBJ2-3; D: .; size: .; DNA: TGTGCCTGGAGTGTAGCGGAGGTTAGCACAGATACGCAGTATTTT; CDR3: CAWSVAEVSTDTQYF
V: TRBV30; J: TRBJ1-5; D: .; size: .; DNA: TGTGCCTGGAGTGGTAGGACATTTAATCAGCCCCAGCATTTT; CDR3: CAWSGRTFNQPQHF
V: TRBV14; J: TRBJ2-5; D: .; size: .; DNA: TGTGCCAGCAGCCAGGGATCTAACCGGGACCAGTACTTC; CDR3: CASSQGSNRDQYF